This TCR beta chain comes out of a study of blood T cells in healthy people across ages. Whole-study results and caveats: Per million T cells, TCR beta diversity dropped roughly linearly as age increased.

With regard to this clonotype: Antigen specificity is unknown.

Germline CDR1 reads DFQATT; CDR2 reads SNEGSKA (reference sequence). CDR3 length equals 14 residues. The V end lost 1 base, the J end lost 2 bases, and 11 bases lay between the germline ends. Combining a sample-barcoded 5' primer with a J-beta primer mix, a second PCR ran for roughly 6 to 12 cycles. TCRdb recomputed calls from the 5' RACE reads with MiXCR, one row per CDR3 protein. The data show hundreds of thousands of distinct CDR3 sequences, approximately 25% seen once. Isolated per sample were at least 6 million PBMCs. Extraction of total RNA produced a minimum of 5 micrograms from each sample. These data were also filed under a second study, of T cells of mothers and their children. That source adds: The TCR beta CDR3 read count exceeded 9.5 million for each mother and was about 3 million for each child.

The sequencing input was blood. This clonotype originated in a boy aged 5-17 years in good health. The chain has TRBV20-1 and TRBJ1-2; D is unresolved. The DNA for the CDR3 is TGCAGTGCTAGAGCCAGTAGAGGGAACTATGGCTACACCTTC. It codes for CSARASRGNYGYTF.